Reported below is one T cell receptor beta chain. The target antigen is unknown. The source of the sample is a study of CD8 T cell repertoires and HIV-1 epitope variants. Study context: Twenty-five autologous and known Gag and Nef epitope variant peptides each stimulated T cells separately.

Study findings and constraints: Of 8 or 9 antigen-specific beta clonotypes, about six appeared to cross-react with escape variants.

Sequencing of TCR beta CDR3 used immunoSEQ survey depth. Produced via immunoSEQ multiplex PCR; TCRdb's table is partial and in-frame only. The sample yields about 5,300 clones, about 63% seen once. The sample was cultured CD8+ T cells derived from PBMCs. This receptor was obtained from a male donor with HIV.

CDR3 sequence reads: CASRSVQENQPQHF. CDR3 coding DNA: TGTGCCAGCAGATCCGTACAGGAAAATCAGCCCCAGCATTTT. The V gene is TRBV6-4, the J gene TRBJ1-5; the D gene is possibly TRBD1 (5 bases). Trimming removed 6 bases at V and 4 bases at J, with 13 bases between. CDR3 length: 14 amino acids. Germline CDR1 is MRHNA and CDR2 is SNTAGT.